This T cell receptor (beta chain) was captured by sequencing in a study of blood T cell repertoires in COVID-19. About the research overall: The United States, Italy and Spain provided the acute and convalescent COVID-19 samples. Sample material is recorded as cDNA or gDNA derived from T cells, B-cell-depleted T cells, or PBMCs.

The V gene's germline CDR1 is SGHDN and CDR2 FVKESK. The CDR3 is 13 residues long. Trimming pared 4 bases from V and 3 bases from J, leaving 9 bases between. Per the original methods: Counts of nucleated cells, estimated from reference gene primer amplification, were obtained. Generated by immunoSEQ multiplex PCR, the TCRdb table keeps only in-frame clones and is missing some. That table furnishes V, J and clone size, whereas the DNA furnished D and trimming. The data hold fewer than 350,000 clones, with about 86% observed a single time. This clonotype was sampled from a woman aged 55-69 years with active or convalescent COVID-19. The specimen was peripheral blood. The chain links TRBV14 to TRBJ1-1, with TRBD1 as a possible D gene (6 bases). The CDR3 spells CASSRQGYTEAFF. The CDR3 DNA reads as TGTGCCAGCAGCCGTCAGGGGTACACTGAAGCTTTCTTT.